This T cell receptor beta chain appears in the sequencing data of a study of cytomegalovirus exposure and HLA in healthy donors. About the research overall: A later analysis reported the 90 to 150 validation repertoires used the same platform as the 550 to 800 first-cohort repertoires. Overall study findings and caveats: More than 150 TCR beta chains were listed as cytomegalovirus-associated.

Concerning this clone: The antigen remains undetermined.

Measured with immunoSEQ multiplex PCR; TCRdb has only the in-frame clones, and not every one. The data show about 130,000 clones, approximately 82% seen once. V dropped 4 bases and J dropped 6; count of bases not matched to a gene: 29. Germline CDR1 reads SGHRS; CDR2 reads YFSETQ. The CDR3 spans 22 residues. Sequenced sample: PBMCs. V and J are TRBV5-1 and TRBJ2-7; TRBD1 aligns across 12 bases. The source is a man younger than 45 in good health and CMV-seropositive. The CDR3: CASSGGTGGFAKERDDDGEQYF. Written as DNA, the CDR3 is TGCGCCAGCAGCGGTGGGACAGGGGGCTTCGCGAAGGAGAGAGACGACGATGGCGAGCAGTACTTC. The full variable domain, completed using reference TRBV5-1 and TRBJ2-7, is KAGVTQTPRYLIKTRGQQVTLSCSPISGHRSVSWYQQTPGQGLQFLFEYFSETQRNKGNFPGRFSGRQFSNSRSEMNVSTLELGDSALYLCASSGGTGGFAKERDDDGEQYFGPGTRLTVT.